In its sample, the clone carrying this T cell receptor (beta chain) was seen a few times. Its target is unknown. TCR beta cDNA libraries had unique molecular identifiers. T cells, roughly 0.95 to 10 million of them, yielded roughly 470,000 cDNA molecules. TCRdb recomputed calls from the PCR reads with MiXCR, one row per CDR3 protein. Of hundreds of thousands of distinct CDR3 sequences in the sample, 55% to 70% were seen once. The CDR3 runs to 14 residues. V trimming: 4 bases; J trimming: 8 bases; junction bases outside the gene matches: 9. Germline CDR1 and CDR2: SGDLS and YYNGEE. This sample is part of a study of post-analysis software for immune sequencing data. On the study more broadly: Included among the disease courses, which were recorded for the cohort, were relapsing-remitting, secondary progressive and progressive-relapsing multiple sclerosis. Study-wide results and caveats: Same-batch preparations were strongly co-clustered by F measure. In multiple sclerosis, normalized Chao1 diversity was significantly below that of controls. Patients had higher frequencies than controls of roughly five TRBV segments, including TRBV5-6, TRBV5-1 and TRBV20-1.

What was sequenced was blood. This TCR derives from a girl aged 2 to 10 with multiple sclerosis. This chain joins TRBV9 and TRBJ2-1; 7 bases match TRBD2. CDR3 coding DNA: TGTGCCAGCAGCCCCGGACTAGGTTGGGATGAGCAGTTCTTC. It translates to CASSPGLGWDEQFF.